This TCR beta chain originates from a study of CXCR3-negative and CXCR3-positive naive CD8 T cells. Carrying UMI labels, the TRB cDNA libraries were prepared through 5' RACE. After re-calling the 5' RACE reads, TCRdb lists one entry per CDR3 protein, DNA absent. The sample totals tens of thousands of distinct CDR3 sequences. Germline-derived CDR1 and CDR2 are MNHEY and SVGEGT. CDR3 size: 14 residues. Sequencing used memory CD8+ T cells from blood. The rearrangement uses TRBV6-2 or TRBV6-3 and TRBJ1-1. The sequence was obtained from a human donor in good health. Some clones in this sample may be carry-over from other donors' samples. The CDR3 is CASSWVGMNTEAFF.